A selection of T cell receptor beta chains follows, all from one sample in a study of cytomegalovirus exposure and HLA in healthy donors. Assay used: immunoSEQ multiplex PCR; TCRdb lists only in-frame clones, some missing. The data show some 150,000 clones, 80% seen once. What was sequenced was PBMCs. The receptors were sampled from a man aged 30-40 years in good health and CMV-seropositive. Both conserved end residues are part of each CDR3.

V: TRBV27; CDR3: CATSSWQGTEQYF
V: TRBV4-2; CDR3: CASSQDLGLGGTEAFF
V: TRBV7-2; CDR3: CASSFQTSGRNEQFF
V: TRBV20-1; CDR3: CSAPSGTEAFF
V: TRBV25-1; CDR3: CASSEYNGGNNEQFF
V: TRBV13; CDR3: CASRGRGEAYNEQFF
V: TRBV14; CDR3: CASSSVVNTGELFF
V: TRBV27; CDR3: CASRRLAGDHNEQFF
V: TRBV6-1; CDR3: CASSASEETEAFF
V: TRBV30; CDR3: CAWSGTEIFNEQFF
V: TRBV5-1; CDR3: CASSWTSGSGEQYF
V: TRBV6-1; CDR3: CASSGRDRGAETQYF
V: TRBV7-6; CDR3: CASSLAETTGATEAFF
V: TRBV7-8; CDR3: CASSLIQDTQYF
V: TRBV30; CDR3: CAWRANTEAFF
V: TRBV18; CDR3: CASSPGEGNQPQHF
V: TRBV6-5; CDR3: CASRDRAHEQFF
V: TRBV4-1; CDR3: CASVGTGLYEQYF
V: TRBV30; CDR3: CAWSAQETQYF
V: TRBV4-1; CDR3: CASSQIAEAYEQYF
V: TRBV28; CDR3: CASSIGSRGQLPGYTF
V: TRBV7-6; CDR3: CASSPGTNTGELFF
V: TRBV7-3; CDR3: CASSLTFLGQGPNEQFF
V: TRBV29-1; CDR3: CSVVGTSPEGETQYF
V: TRBV6-1; CDR3: CASSEATRGTGELFF
V: TRBV5-1; CDR3: CASSLVQGPNVLTF
V: TRBV6-6; CDR3: CASRTGNNQPQHF
V: TRBV28; CDR3: CASSQVYNEQFF
V: TRBV7-2; CDR3: CASSLAIGGSGYNEQFF
V: TRBV7-9; CDR3: CASSSWTSSSYEQYF
V: TRBV27; CDR3: CASKSASAQETQYF
V: TRBV28; CDR3: CASSPPGQGGEQYF
V: TRBV6-5; CDR3: CASSPQAGSSYEQYF
V: TRBV28; CDR3: CASSPYLDREHGYTF
V: TRBV19; CDR3: CASTYLRGNTEAFF
V: TRBV6-1; CDR3: CASSLPGQSNQPQHF
V: TRBV2; CDR3: CASSRLGDRVTEAFF
V: TRBV2; CDR3: CASSPGQVIQAFF
V: TRBV7-9; CDR3: CSSSGATSGRATSDEQYF